This T cell receptor (beta chain) is drawn from a study of siplizumab effects on memory and regulatory T cells (dated by TCRdb to about 2019). Concerning the study at large: The study looked at the effect of siplizumab, an anti-CD2 antibody, on alloreactive T-cell subsets in allogeneic mixed lymphocyte reactions made from human PBMCs. The paper as a whole reports these results and caveats: Whether proliferating Tregs from siplizumab cultures actually had suppressive function was not functionally confirmed. Sequences below about 10^-5 frequency were poorly captured, so only a minor fraction of alloreactive clones could be mapped to unstimulated subsets. About 80-96% of proliferating CD4+ or CD8+ clones could not be given a naive or memory phenotype. The cumulative frequency of alloreactive sequences that could be traced back to unstimulated CD4+ memory T cells was significantly reduced by siplizumab. Compared with memory T cells, unstimulated naive T cells appeared more diverse, and naive cells seemed to make a substantial contribution to the alloresponse. In reactions with siplizumab, an average of approximately 70% of mappable alloreactive CD4+ clones were Treg-derived, compared with 26.9% in control reactions.

Library generation was performed with the immunoSEQ multiplex PCR assay. Around 10^5 TCR templates per sample were assayed by the deep sequencing platform. Genomic DNA extracted from sorted T cells was used for TCRbeta CDR3 sequencing. The paper's data handling went like this. The R programming language was used for the clonal analysis of the TCRbeta CDR3 data. Comparing unstimulated samples against CFSE-low samples taken after the reaction was how alloreactive CD4+ and CD8+ clones were defined. Regulatory or non-regulatory origin was assigned to alloreactive CD4+ clones by matching of sequences to sorted unstimulated Treg and non-Treg repertoires. In TCRdb, the immuneACCESS table is reduced to in-frame sequences with V and J assigned. These tables do not hold every clone; where another copy was compared, an unresolved V gene accounts for under half, and the others remain unexplained. That table supplies the V and J calls and clone size; D and trimming were determined from the DNA. The sample yields approximately 82,000 clones; around 90% were counted once. In total, the top ten clones hold about 1.4% of the sample.

About this clone: The antigen this receptor binds is unknown. Base qualities are not at hand, and no much larger clone is one base apart.

V and J lose 3 bases and 2 bases, and a span of 16 bases separates them. CDR1 and CDR2, looked up from the germline V gene, are MDHEN and SYDVKM. Measured from the cysteine to the phenylalanine, the CDR3 is 16 residues long. This entry keeps only the CDR3 DNA: 48 bases, framed from base 1. Sorted unstimulated T cells, along with proliferating T cells recovered from mixed lymphocyte reactions, underwent TCRbeta CDR3 sequencing. Fresh whole blood from over 8 HLA-typed healthy donors was used to isolate PBMCs. Unstimulated CD4+ regulatory T cells were FACS-sorted to map the origin of alloreactive clones.

The sample comprised Tregs sorted from blood. The receptor's source is a human donor in good health. Here the chain combines TRBV28 and TRBJ1-1; the D segment could be TRBD1, given 6 matching bases. The nucleotides are TGTGCCAGCAGTTTCCCTCTGGGACATCTCAACACTGAAGCTTTCTTT. Protein translation: CASSFPLGHLNTEAFF.